Presented here are 20 T cell receptor beta chains from one specimen sequenced in a study of glioma-infiltrating T cells after dendritic cell vaccination. The assay was immunoSEQ multiplex PCR, and TCRdb's table has in-frame clones only and misses some. The repertoire holds around 60,000 clones, with roughly 86% as singletons. Time point reported: after dendritic cell vaccination, including at tumor progression/relapse. The sample was blood, taken after dendritic cell vaccination. Source of these receptors: a human donor with glioblastoma.

The chain recombines TRBV5-1 with TRBJ2-7; 12 bases agree with TRBD1. This CDR3 has 18 amino acids. V was pared by 0 bases and J by 4 bases, with 11 bases of the junction left unmatched. From germline, CDR1 is SGHRS and CDR2 YFSETQ. The CDR3, as DNA: TGCGCCAGCAGCTTGGCAATACTCCGGGACAGGGGGCGGTACGAGCAGTACTTC. Protein: CASSLAILRDRGRYEQYF.

The CDR3 reads CASSAGSADTQYF. CDR3 coding DNA: TGTGCCAGCAGTGCGGGGTCGGCAGATACGCAGTATTTT. The J gene is TRBJ2-3, the V gene TRBV6-4; D might be TRBD2 (5 bases). V was shortened by 4 bases and J by 4 bases, with 9 bases between the two germline ends. Germline V gene sequence: CDR1 MRHNA, CDR2 SNTAGT. The CDR3 sequence is 13 residues long.

V and J are TRBV7-2 and TRBJ2-7; 7 nucleotides match TRBD1. In germline, CDR1 is SGHTA, CDR2 FQGNSA. The CDR3 runs 16 residues. J was trimmed by 0 bases and V by 5 bases; bases with no gene match: 10. Here the CDR3 reads CASSPALRQGSYEQYF. The CDR3 nucleotides are TGTGCCAGCAGCCCCGCGTTGAGACAGGGCTCCTACGAGCAGTACTTC.

CDR3 residues: CASSLGGFLAGDTQYF. The CDR3 nucleotides are TGTGCCAGCAGCCTGGGAGGTTTCCTAGCGGGGGATACGCAGTATTTT. The rearrangement links TRBV5-4 to TRBJ2-3; TRBD2 matches at 9 bases. The CDR3 totals 16 residues. Germline CDR1 SGHNT, CDR2 YYREEE (reference sequence). The ends lost 4 bases at V and 6 bases at J; junction bases unmatched: 12. The entire variable domain, with the rest obtained from reference TRBV5-4 and TRBJ2-3, is as follows: ETGVTQSPTHLIKTRGQQVTLRCSSQSGHNTVSWYQQALGQGPQFIFQYYREEENGRGNFPPRFSGLQFPNYSSELNVNALELDDSALYLCASSLGGFLAGDTQYFGPGTRLTVL.

This clone was picked up one time. The chain carries TRBV6-5 and TRBJ2-2; the D is unclear. CDR1 and CDR2 (germline): MNHEY, SVGAGI. The CDR3 contains 15 residues. V was cut by 0 bases and J by 1 base, with 6 bases left in between. As DNA, the CDR3 is TGTGCCAGCAGTTACTCGTCGGGGAACACCGGGGAGCTGTTTTTT. Protein: CASSYSSGNTGELFF.

The gene calls are TRBV29-1 and TRBJ1-1; D might be TRBD1 (5 bases). Trimming took off 4 bases at V and 10 bases at J, with 19 bases between the two ends. Germline lookup yields CDR1 SQVTM and CDR2 ANQGSEA. This CDR3 has 13 amino acids. The CDR3 DNA is TGCAGCGTTGCTCTACAGGCGGGAGTTGGAGCTTTCTTT. Translation: CSVALQAGVGAFF.

The CDR3 sequence is CASSPTQGQQETQYF. The DNA for the CDR3 is TGCGCCAGCAGCCCTACTCAGGGTCAACAAGAGACCCAGTACTTC. The chain links TRBV5-1 to TRBJ2-5, with D perhaps matching TRBD1 (5 bases). The CDR3 loop spans 15 amino acids. Trimming pared 4 bases from V and 2 bases from J, leaving 15 bases between. Germline CDR1 and CDR2: SGHRS and YFSETQ.

This sequence joins TRBV19 and TRBJ1-4; a weak D match, TRBD1 (6 bases). Germline V gives CDR1 LNHDA, CDR2 SQIVND (reference sequence). Trimming shortened V by 3 bases and J by 0 bases, and 14 bases separated the two germline ends. This CDR3 comprises 17 residues. The CDR3 loop reads CASSISGTPTTNEKLFF. The DNA of the CDR3 is TGTGCCAGTAGTATTAGCGGGACACCTACAACTAATGAAAAACTGTTTTTT.

The genes are TRBV4-2 and TRBJ2-5; 8 bases match TRBD1. CDR1 is LGHNA and CDR2 is YNFKEQ in the germline V gene. This CDR3 comprises 14 residues. After removal of 8 bases from V and 5 bases from J, the junction contained 10 bases not matched to a gene. The CDR3 nucleotides read TGTGCCAGCGCCGTTGGGACAGGACCGGAGACCCAGTACTTC. It yields the protein CASAVGTGPETQYF.

The CDR3 DNA follows: TGTGCCAGCAGTTTCTTCCTAGCGGGAGGGAGCTCCTACGAGCAGTACTTC. Translation gives CASSFFLAGGSSYEQYF. This sequence joins TRBV28 and TRBJ2-7, with TRBD2 identical over 12 bases. V lost 3 bases and J lost 0; bases outside the gene matches: 6. CDR3 length: 17 amino acids. The germline gives CDR1 MDHEN, CDR2 SYDVKM.

The V and J genes are TRBV5-6 and TRBJ2-5, with a tentative D call TRBD2 (7 bases). Trimming stripped 4 bases from V and 4 bases from J, with 17 bases between. The length of the CDR3 is 15 residues. Germline loops: CDR1 SGHDT, CDR2 YYEEEE. CDR3 residues: CASSPQGGASETQYF. CDR3 DNA: TGTGCCAGCAGCCCTCAAGGGGGGGCCTCAGAGACCCAGTACTTC.

J is TRBJ2-3 and V is TRBV7-2; 8 bases are a match to TRBD2. CDR1 and CDR2 from the germline V gene are SGHTA and FQGNSA. The length of the CDR3 is 17 residues. V trimming: 1 base; J trimming: 2 bases; junction bases outside the gene matches: 8. This chain's CDR3 is CASSLGSSGSYTDTQYF. CDR3 nucleotides: TGTGCCAGCAGCTTAGGGTCCAGCGGGAGCTACACAGATACGCAGTATTTT. The variable domain in full, with the rest retrieved from reference TRBV7-2 and TRBJ2-3, is GAGVSQSPSNKVTEKGKDVELRCDPISGHTALYWYRQSLGQGLEFLIYFQGNSAPDKSGLPSDRFSAERTGGSVSTLTIQRTQQEDSAVYLCASSLGSSGSYTDTQYFGPGTRLTVL.

This chain links TRBV4-3 with TRBJ2-1; the match to TRBD2 covers 8 bases. CDR3 length: 15 residues. V shed 4 bases, J shed 4 bases, and the junction held 6 bases outside the gene matches. CDR1 and CDR2 from the germline V gene are LGHNA and YSLEER. The DNA of the CDR3 is TGCGCCAGCAGCCCCGGGGGGGATGGATACAATGAGCAGTTCTTC. It codes for CASSPGGDGYNEQFF.

J is TRBJ2-7 and V is TRBV6-1, with 8 bases matching TRBD1. Trimming removed 6 bases from V and 5 bases from J; junction bases left unmatched: 9. The CDR3 sequence is 14 residues long. CDR1 is MNHNS, CDR2 SASEGT, per germline. In nucleotides, the CDR3 is TGTGCCAGCAGCAACCACCGGACAGGGCACGAGCAGTACTTC. It is translated as CASSNHRTGHEQYF.

This clone was counted a few times. The rearrangement uses TRBV2 and TRBJ1-6; 9 bases align to TRBD1. Germline V gene lookup returns CDR1 SNHLY and CDR2 FYNNEI. The V segment lost 8 bases and the J segment 7 bases; nucleotides outside the gene matches: 9. The CDR3 spans 15 residues. CDR3 protein: CASQQTGGENSPLHF. Written as DNA, the CDR3 is TGTGCCAGCCAGCAGACAGGGGGTGAGAATTCACCCCTCCACTTT.

The rearrangement links TRBV4-2 to TRBJ1-6, with D perhaps matching TRBD1 (6 bases). This CDR3 contains 15 residues. Germline V CDR1 and CDR2: LGHNA, YNFKEQ. With 0 bases removed from V and 7 bases from J, the gap between germline ends came to 10 bases. The CDR3 coding sequence is TGTGCCAGCAGCCAAGACGCGACAGGCAATTCACCCCTCCACTTT. This sequence encodes CASSQDATGNSPLHF.

The rearrangement links TRBV27 to TRBJ2-6; weak D call: TRBD1 (6 bases). The CDR3 loop spans 16 amino acids. V lost 2 bases and J lost 2, with 10 bases in between. Germline V gives CDR1 MNHEY, CDR2 SMNVEV (reference sequence). The CDR3 DNA follows: TGTGCCAGCAGTTTAACAGGGTTCACTGGGGCCAACGTCCTGACTTTC. This translates into CASSLTGFTGANVLTF.

This clone was seen a single time. The chain couples TRBV5-1 to TRBJ1-1; 9 nucleotides agree with TRBD1. In germline, CDR1 is SGHRS, CDR2 YFSETQ. V shed 4 bases, J shed 1 base, and the junction held 2 bases outside the gene matches. This CDR3 contains 14 residues. The CDR3 loop is CASSRGQGNTEAFF. In DNA, the CDR3 is TGCGCCAGCAGCAGGGGACAGGGGAACACTGAAGCTTTCTTT.

This clone has more than one count but fewer than ten. The chain joins TRBV7-2 to TRBJ2-7, with 10 bases matching TRBD2. Germline values: CDR1 SGHTA, CDR2 FQGNSA. This CDR3 comprises 15 residues. The V segment lost 0 bases and the J segment 6 bases; nucleotides outside the gene matches: 5. The CDR3 region is CASSLASGGAGEQYF. The CDR3 nucleotides are TGTGCCAGCAGCTTAGCGAGCGGGGGGGCCGGCGAGCAGTACTTC.

The rearrangement joins TRBV6-5 to TRBJ2-7; no reliable D call. Germline V gives CDR1 MNHEY, CDR2 SVGAGI. This CDR3 has 15 amino acids. V lost 6 bases and J lost 2, with 17 bases in between. CDR3 residues: CASRLTPGPTYEQYF. CDR3 coding DNA: TGTGCCAGCAGACTAACCCCGGGTCCTACCTACGAGCAGTACTTC.